Presented here are 24 T cell receptor beta chains from one specimen sequenced in a study of cytomegalovirus exposure and HLA in healthy donors. In the PCR, 60 Vbeta and 13 Jbeta primers were used. Produced via immunoSEQ multiplex PCR; TCRdb's table is partial and in-frame only. This table holds around 130,000 clones. The source material was PBMCs. These receptors all come from an older woman in good health and CMV-seronegative.

The V call is TRBV5-8, the J call TRBJ1-5, with D tentatively TRBD1 (5 bases). The CDR3 loop spans 15 amino acids. V was shortened by 3 bases and J by 5 bases, with 15 bases between the two germline ends. Germline loops: CDR1 SGHTS, CDR2 YDEGEE. CDR3 DNA: TGTGCCAGCAGCTCTCAGGGTAGACTCCATCAGCCCCAGCATTTT. It translates to CASSSQGRLHQPQHF.

The V gene is TRBV28, the J gene TRBJ2-6, with a possible D match to TRBD2 (5 bases). The CDR3 loop spans 15 amino acids. The V gene's germline CDR1 is MDHEN and CDR2 SYDVKM. The ends were cut back, 5 bases at V and 0 bases at J, with 8 bases in the middle. This CDR3 is CASSGLLSGANVLTF. For the CDR3, the DNA is TGTGCCAGCAGTGGACTCCTCTCTGGGGCCAACGTCCTGACTTTC.

The CDR3 loop is CASSLAWGAGVYEQYF. Here the CDR3 DNA reads TGCGCCAGCAGCTTGGCGTGGGGAGCGGGAGTCTACGAGCAGTACTTC. The chain carries TRBV5-1 and TRBJ2-7; 8 positions match TRBD2. The CDR3 contains 16 residues. Germline V lookup: CDR1 SGHRS, CDR2 YFSETQ. With 0 bases clipped from V and 3 bases from J, the junction kept 8 bases outside the gene matches.

CDR3 nucleotide sequence: TGTGCCAGCAGGGGCCCGGACTCCTACGAGCAGTACTTC. It translates to CASRGPDSYEQYF. The chain is built from TRBV13 and TRBJ2-7, with D unresolved. The CDR3 runs to 13 residues. The germline CDR1 and CDR2 sequences are PRHDT and FYEKMQ (reference sequence). The V end was cut by 6 bases, the J end by 0 bases, with 9 bases between.

This chain joins TRBV15 and TRBJ1-3, with a weak D call TRBD1 (5 bases). Germline loops: CDR1 LNHNV, CDR2 YYDKDF (reference sequence). CDR3 length: 15 residues. V shed 0 bases and J shed 4 bases, with 10 bases lying between them. Here the CDR3 DNA reads TGTGCCACCAGCAGAGATGGAGGGGCGGGAAACACCATATATTTT. Amino acids: CATSRDGGAGNTIYF.

J is TRBJ2-3 and V is TRBV29-1; 15 bases fit TRBD2. Germline CDR1 and CDR2: SQVTM and ANQGSEA. V was clipped by 7 bases and J by 5 bases; unmatched bases: 4. The CDR3 covers 14 residues. The CDR3 DNA is TGCAGCGCAAAGGGACTAGCGGGAGGAGATACGCAGTATTTT. This encodes CSAKGLAGGDTQYF.

On this clone: Germline and junction disagree at one end, which may indicate a read error. The same CDR3 also results from other DNA sequences found in this sample. The chain is built from TRBV9 and TRBJ2-5; tentatively, D is TRBD1 (7 bases). The CDR3 contains 18 residues. CDR1 is SGDLS and CDR2 is YYNGEE in the germline V gene. CDR3 DNA sequence: TGTGCCAGTAGCGTAGGCGGAGGGGGCAGGGGGTTTCAAGAGACCCAGTACTTC. This encodes CASSVGGGGRGFQETQYF.

The chain links TRBV9 to TRBJ2-5; D call uncertain. This CDR3 is built from 14 residues. Germline loops: CDR1 SGDLS, CDR2 YYNGEE. The ends were cut back, 0 bases at V and 1 base at J, with 7 bases in the middle. The CDR3 sequence is CASSVGTVQETQYF. The CDR3 DNA reads TGTGCCAGCAGCGTAGGAACAGTCCAAGAGACCCAGTACTTC.

The chain links TRBV7-2 to TRBJ1-3, with a weak D call TRBD1 (6 bases). The CDR3 is 14 residues long. Trimming took 5 bases from V and 8 from J, leaving 16 bases between them. Per the germline V gene, CDR1 is SGHTA and CDR2 is FQGNSA. The CDR3 sequence is CASSTKGGSHTIYF. The DNA for the CDR3 is TGTGCCAGCAGCACAAAAGGGGGTTCGCACACCATATATTTT. The full variable domain, with the rest looked up from reference TRBV7-2 and TRBJ1-3, is GAGVSQSPSNKVTEKGKDVELRCDPISGHTALYWYRQSLGQGLEFLIYFQGNSAPDKSGLPSDRFSAERTGGSVSTLTIQRTQQEDSAVYLCASSTKGGSHTIYFGEGSWLTVV.

The rearrangement uses TRBV6-4 and TRBJ2-3, with D perhaps matching TRBD1 (6 bases). Between the trimmed V and J ends, which lost 5 bases and 4 bases, there was a span of 16 bases. This CDR3 is 15 amino acids long. The germline gives CDR1 MRHNA, CDR2 SNTAGT. In DNA, the CDR3 is TGTGCCAGCAGTCTATCCCGGACAGTACCAGATACGCAGTATTTT. Translation gives CASSLSRTVPDTQYF.

V is TRBV5-6 and J is TRBJ1-6, with D maybe TRBD1 (6 bases). Trimming stripped 4 bases from V and 2 bases from J, with 13 bases between. CDR1 is SGHDT and CDR2 is YYEEEE in the germline V gene. There are 16 residues in the CDR3. The CDR3 sequence is CASSRDRPTYNSPLHF. CDR3 coding DNA: TGTGCCAGCAGCCGCGACAGGCCCACCTATAATTCACCCCTCCACTTT.

The gene calls are TRBV29-1 and TRBJ1-2; 10 bases align to TRBD1. Germline loops: CDR1 SQVTM, CDR2 ANQGSEA. V shed 7 bases and J 7 bases; nucleotides not matched to a gene: 6. The CDR3 sequence is 12 residues long. The CDR3 coding sequence is TGCAGCGCCGGGGGGACAGGGGTTGGCTACACCTTC. Translating gives CSAGGTGVGYTF.

This chain connects TRBV5-4 to TRBJ2-7, with a tentative D call TRBD2 (6 bases). Germline V gives CDR1 SGHNT, CDR2 YYREEE (reference sequence). V was cut by 0 bases and J by 5 bases, with 12 bases left in between. CDR3 length equals 14 residues. In DNA, the CDR3 is TGTGCCAGCAGCTTGGCGGGGGTCTACAACGAGCAGTACTTC. Translation gives CASSLAGVYNEQYF.

V and J are TRBV2 and TRBJ1-6; D may be TRBD1 (5 bases). The V end was cut by 8 bases, the J end by 9 bases, with 14 bases between. CDR3 length: 13 amino acids. CDR1 is SNHLY, CDR2 FYNNEI, per germline. CDR3 nucleotide sequence: TGTGCCAGCTCACTGGGGCAGTCTTCACCCCTCCACTTT. It is translated as CASSLGQSSPLHF.

The DNA of the CDR3 is TGTGCCAGCAACAATATTGGCGGGATGGGAGCGGGCAATCAGCCCCAGCATTTT. Its protein product is CASNNIGGMGAGNQPQHF. The gene calls are TRBV28 and TRBJ1-5; D remains ambiguous. The CDR3 extends over 18 amino acids. Trimming stripped 7 bases from V and 2 bases from J, with 24 bases between. Looked up from germline, CDR1 is MDHEN and CDR2 is SYDVKM. Based on the CDR3 plus reference TRBV28 and TRBJ1-5, the full variable domain is DVKVTQSSRYLVKRTGEKVFLECVQDMDHENMFWYRQDPGLGLRLIYFSYDVKMKEKGDIPEGYSVSREKKERFSLILESASTNQTSMYLCASNNIGGMGAGNQPQHFGDGTRLSIL.

As for this clone: Other DNA sequences in the sample encode the same CDR3. V and J are TRBV27 and TRBJ2-7; 13 positions agree with TRBD2. Trimming cost V 4 bases and J 6 bases; bases outside gene matches: 6. In germline, CDR1 is MNHEY, CDR2 SMNVEV (reference sequence). The CDR3 is 15 amino acids. The CDR3, as DNA: TGTGCCAGCAGTTCTACTAGCGGGAGGGCTCGCGAGCAGTACTTC. It encodes CASSSTSGRAREQYF.

The CDR3 protein is CASSAQGNYGYTF. Written as DNA, the CDR3 is TGTGCCAGCAGTGCCCAGGGCAACTATGGCTACACCTTC. The gene calls are TRBV2 and TRBJ1-2; a possible D gene is TRBD1 (5 bases). The V gene's germline CDR1 is SNHLY and CDR2 FYNNEI. Trimming pared 4 bases from V and 2 bases from J, leaving 8 bases between. The CDR3 has 13 amino acids.

The rearrangement links TRBV30 to TRBJ2-7; the match to TRBD2 covers 12 bases. V trimming: 5 bases; J trimming: 6 bases; junction bases outside the gene matches: 5. CDR3 length equals 13 residues. Germline loops: CDR1 GTSNPN, CDR2 SVGIG (reference sequence). The CDR3 sequence is CAWSLAGGGEQYF. In nucleotides, the CDR3 is TGTGCCTGGTCTCTAGCGGGAGGGGGCGAGCAGTACTTC.

The CDR3 loop is CASSLGRGFDGYTF. CDR3 bases: TGTGCCAGCAGCTTAGGCAGGGGTTTTGATGGCTACACCTTC. The gene calls are TRBV11-2 and TRBJ1-2; D may be TRBD1 (6 bases). The length of the CDR3 is 14 residues. CDR1 is SGHAT, CDR2 FQNNGV, per germline. Trimming pared 1 base from V and 6 bases from J, leaving 12 bases between.

The V and J genes are TRBV5-1 and TRBJ1-1, with 12 bases matching TRBD1. The V and J ends lost 6 bases and 0 bases, in that order; junction bases with no gene match: 9. The CDR3 loop spans 17 amino acids. CDR1 is SGHRS and CDR2 is YFSETQ in the germline V gene. This CDR3 is CASISGTGGGLNTEAFF. CDR3 coding DNA: TGCGCCAGCATTTCGGGGACAGGGGGCGGTCTGAACACTGAAGCTTTCTTT.

The chain links TRBV19 to TRBJ1-2; TRBD1 matches 10 bases. With 5 bases clipped from V and 7 bases from J, the junction kept 4 bases outside the gene matches. This CDR3 contains 13 residues. CDR1 and CDR2 (germline): LNHDA, SQIVND (reference sequence). The CDR3 loop is CASSRQGASGYTF. For the CDR3, the DNA is TGTGCCAGTAGTCGACAGGGGGCGTCTGGCTACACCTTC.

The chain links TRBV15 to TRBJ2-1; 9 positions agree with TRBD2. The junction had 7 bases not matched to a gene; V was cut back by 10 bases and J by 6 bases. Germline assignment: CDR1 LNHNV and CDR2 YYDKDF (reference sequence). The length of the CDR3 is 13 residues. CDR3 nucleotides: TGTGCCAGCGGTGGTAGCGGGAGCAATGAGCAGTTCTTC. It is translated as CASGGSGSNEQFF.

The rearrangement links TRBV18 to TRBJ1-4; D possibly corresponds to TRBD1 (6 bases). This CDR3 contains 14 residues. Germline-derived CDR1 and CDR2 are KGHSH and LQKENI. V shed 10 bases and J shed 5 bases, with 17 bases lying between them. CDR3 sequence: CATSDSRQNEKLFF. DNA of the CDR3: TGTGCCACCTCGGACAGTCGTCAGAATGAAAAACTGTTTTTT.

V gene TRBV19 combines with J gene TRBJ1-4, with unresolved D. Trimming pared 6 bases from V and 10 bases from J, leaving 18 bases between. Germline V gives CDR1 LNHDA, CDR2 SQIVND (reference sequence). The CDR3 runs 14 residues. The CDR3 loop is CASSGSTGLRKLFF. Here the CDR3 DNA reads TGTGCCAGTAGCGGATCAACTGGGCTGAGAAAACTGTTTTTT.